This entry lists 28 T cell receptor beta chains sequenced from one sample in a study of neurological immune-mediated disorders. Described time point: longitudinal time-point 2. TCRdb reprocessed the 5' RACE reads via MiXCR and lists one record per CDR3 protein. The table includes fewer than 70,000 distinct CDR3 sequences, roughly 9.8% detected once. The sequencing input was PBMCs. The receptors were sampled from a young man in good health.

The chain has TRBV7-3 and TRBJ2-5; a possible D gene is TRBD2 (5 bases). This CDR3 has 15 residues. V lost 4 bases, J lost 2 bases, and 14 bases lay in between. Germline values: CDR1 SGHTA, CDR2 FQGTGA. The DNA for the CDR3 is TGTGCCAGCAGCTCAGCGGTAGGGCTTCAAGAGACCCAGTACTTC. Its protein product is CASSSAVGLQETQYF. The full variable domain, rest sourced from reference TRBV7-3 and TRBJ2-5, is GAGVSQTPSNKVTEKGKYVELRCDPISGHTALYWYRQSLGQGPEFLIYFQGTGAADDSGLPNDRFFAVRPEGSVSTLKIQRTERGDSAVYLCASSSAVGLQETQYFGPGTRLLVL.

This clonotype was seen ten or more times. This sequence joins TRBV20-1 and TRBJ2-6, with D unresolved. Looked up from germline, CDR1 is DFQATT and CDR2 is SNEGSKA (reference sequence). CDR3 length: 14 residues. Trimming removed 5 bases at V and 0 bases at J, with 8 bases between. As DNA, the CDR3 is TGCAGTGCTGAGATCCACTCTGGGGCCAACGTCCTGACTTTC. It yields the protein CSAEIHSGANVLTF.

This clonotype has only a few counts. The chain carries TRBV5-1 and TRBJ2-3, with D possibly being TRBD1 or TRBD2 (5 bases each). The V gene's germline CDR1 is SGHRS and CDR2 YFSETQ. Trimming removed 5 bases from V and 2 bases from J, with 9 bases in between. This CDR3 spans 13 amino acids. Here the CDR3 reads CASRGEDTDTQYF. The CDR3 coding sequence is TGCGCCAGCAGGGGGGAAGACACAGATACGCAGTATTTT.

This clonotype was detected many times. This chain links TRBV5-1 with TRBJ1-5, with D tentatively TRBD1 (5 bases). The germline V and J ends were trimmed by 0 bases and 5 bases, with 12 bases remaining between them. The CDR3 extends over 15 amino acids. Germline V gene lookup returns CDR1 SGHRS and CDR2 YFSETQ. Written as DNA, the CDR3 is TGCGCCAGCAGCTTGGTGGGGACTGACGATCAGCCCCAGCATTTT. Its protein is CASSLVGTDDQPQHF.

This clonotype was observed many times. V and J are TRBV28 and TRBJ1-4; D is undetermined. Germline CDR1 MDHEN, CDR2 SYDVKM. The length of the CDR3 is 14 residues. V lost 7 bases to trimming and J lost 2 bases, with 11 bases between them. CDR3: CASTTQITNEKLFF. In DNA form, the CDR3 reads TGTGCCAGCACCACACAGATCACTAATGAAAAACTGTTTTTT.

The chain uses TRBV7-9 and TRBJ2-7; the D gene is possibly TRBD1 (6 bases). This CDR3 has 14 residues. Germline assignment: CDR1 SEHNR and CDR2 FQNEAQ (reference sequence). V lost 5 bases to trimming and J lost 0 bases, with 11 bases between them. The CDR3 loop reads CASSIGQNSYEQYF. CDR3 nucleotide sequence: TGTGCCAGCAGCATCGGACAGAACTCCTACGAGCAGTACTTC.

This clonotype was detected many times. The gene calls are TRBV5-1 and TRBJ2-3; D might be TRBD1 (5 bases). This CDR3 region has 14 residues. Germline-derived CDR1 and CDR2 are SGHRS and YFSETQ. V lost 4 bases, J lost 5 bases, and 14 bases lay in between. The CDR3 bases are TGCGCCAGCAGCCAAGGGGCAGGGCTAGATACGCAGTATTTT. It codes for CASSQGAGLDTQYF.

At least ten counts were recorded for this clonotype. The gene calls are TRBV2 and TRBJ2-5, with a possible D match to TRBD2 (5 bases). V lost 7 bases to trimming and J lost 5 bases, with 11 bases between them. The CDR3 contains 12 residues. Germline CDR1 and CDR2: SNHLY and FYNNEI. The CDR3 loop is CASKGRGETQYF. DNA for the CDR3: TGTGCCAGCAAAGGGCGCGGGGAGACCCAGTACTTC.

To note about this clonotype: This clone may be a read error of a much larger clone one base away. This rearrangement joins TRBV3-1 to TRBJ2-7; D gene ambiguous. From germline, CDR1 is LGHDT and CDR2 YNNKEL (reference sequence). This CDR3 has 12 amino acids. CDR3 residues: CANSQDPYEQYF. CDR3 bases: TGTGCCAACAGCCAAGATCCCTACGAGCAGTACTTC.

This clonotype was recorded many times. The CDR3 nucleotides are TGTGCCAGCAGCCAGGGGGGGCGCGATGGCTACACCTTC. Translating gives CASSQGGRDGYTF. The chain is built from TRBV14 and TRBJ1-2; D may be TRBD1 (6 bases). The ends were cut back, 3 bases at V and 6 bases at J, with 11 bases in the middle. This CDR3 has 13 residues. Germline V gives CDR1 SGHDN, CDR2 FVKESK. The full variable domain, completed using reference TRBV14 and TRBJ1-2, is EAGVTQFPSHSVIEKGQTVTLRCDPISGHDNLYWYRRVMGKEIKFLLHFVKESKQDESGMPNNRFLAERTGGTYSTLKVQPAELEDSGVYFCASSQGGRDGYTFGSGTRLTVV.

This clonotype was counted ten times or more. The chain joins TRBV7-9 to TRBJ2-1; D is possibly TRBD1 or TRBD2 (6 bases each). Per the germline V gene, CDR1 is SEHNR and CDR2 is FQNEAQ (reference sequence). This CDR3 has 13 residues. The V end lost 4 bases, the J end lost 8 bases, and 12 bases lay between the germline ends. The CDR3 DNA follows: TGTGCCAGCAGCTCAGAGGGGGGTTATGAGCAGTTCTTC. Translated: CASSSEGGYEQFF.

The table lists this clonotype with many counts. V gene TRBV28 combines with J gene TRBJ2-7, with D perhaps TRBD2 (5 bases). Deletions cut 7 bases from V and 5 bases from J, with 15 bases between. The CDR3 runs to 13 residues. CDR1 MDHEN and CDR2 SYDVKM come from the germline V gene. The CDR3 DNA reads TGTGCCAGCACTCTCGAGTCACTAGACGAGCAGTACTTC. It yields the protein CASTLESLDEQYF.

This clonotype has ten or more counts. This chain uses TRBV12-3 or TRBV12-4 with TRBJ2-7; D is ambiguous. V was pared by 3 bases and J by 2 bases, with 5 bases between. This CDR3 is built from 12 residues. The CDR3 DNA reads TGTGCCAGCAGTTTGTTCGCCTACGAGCAGTACTTC. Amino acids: CASSLFAYEQYF.

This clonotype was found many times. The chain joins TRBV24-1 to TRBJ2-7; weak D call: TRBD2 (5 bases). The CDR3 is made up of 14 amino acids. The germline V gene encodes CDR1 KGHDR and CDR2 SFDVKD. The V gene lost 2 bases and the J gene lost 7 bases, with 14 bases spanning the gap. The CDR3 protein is CATSDSGRDREQYF. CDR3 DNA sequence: TGTGCCACCAGTGATTCTGGACGGGATAGGGAGCAGTACTTC.

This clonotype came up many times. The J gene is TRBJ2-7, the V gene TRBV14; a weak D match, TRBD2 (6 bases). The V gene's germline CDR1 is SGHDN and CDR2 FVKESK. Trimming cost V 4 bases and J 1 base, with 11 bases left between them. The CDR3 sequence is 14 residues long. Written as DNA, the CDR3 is TGTGCCAGCAGCCCTTTAGCGGAATCCTACGAGCAGTACTTC. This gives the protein CASSPLAESYEQYF.

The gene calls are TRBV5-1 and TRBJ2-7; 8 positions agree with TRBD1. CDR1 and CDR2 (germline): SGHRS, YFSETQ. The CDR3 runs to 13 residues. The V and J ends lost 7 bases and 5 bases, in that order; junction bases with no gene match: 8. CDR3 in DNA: TGCGCCAGCTGGACAGGGAACGGTAACGAGCAGTACTTC. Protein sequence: CASWTGNGNEQYF.

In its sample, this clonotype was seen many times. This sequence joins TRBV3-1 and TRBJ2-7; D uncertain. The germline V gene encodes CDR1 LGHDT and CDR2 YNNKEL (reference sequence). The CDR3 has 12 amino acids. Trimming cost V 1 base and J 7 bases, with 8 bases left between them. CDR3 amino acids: CASSQVSSEQYF. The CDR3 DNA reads TGTGCCAGCAGCCAAGTTTCCTCAGAGCAGTACTTC.

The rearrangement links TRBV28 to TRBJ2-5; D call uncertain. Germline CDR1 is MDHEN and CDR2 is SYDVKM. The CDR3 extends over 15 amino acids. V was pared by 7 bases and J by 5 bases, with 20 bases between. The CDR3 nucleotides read TGTGCCAGCAATTCACTTAGTGGGTTGATCGAGACCCAGTACTTC. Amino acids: CASNSLSGLIETQYF.

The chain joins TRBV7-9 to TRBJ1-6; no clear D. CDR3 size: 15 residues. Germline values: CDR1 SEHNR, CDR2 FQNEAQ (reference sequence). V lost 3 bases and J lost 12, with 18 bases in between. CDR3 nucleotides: TGTGCCAGCAGCTTCACCGGGAGCCCGACCCTACCCCTCCACTTT. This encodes CASSFTGSPTLPLHF.

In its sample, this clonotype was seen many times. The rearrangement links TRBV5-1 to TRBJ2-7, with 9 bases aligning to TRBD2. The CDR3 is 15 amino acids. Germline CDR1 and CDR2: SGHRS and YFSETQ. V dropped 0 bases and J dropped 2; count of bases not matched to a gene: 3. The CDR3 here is CASSLGTSVPYEQYF. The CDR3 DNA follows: TGCGCCAGCAGCTTGGGGACTAGCGTGCCCTACGAGCAGTACTTC.

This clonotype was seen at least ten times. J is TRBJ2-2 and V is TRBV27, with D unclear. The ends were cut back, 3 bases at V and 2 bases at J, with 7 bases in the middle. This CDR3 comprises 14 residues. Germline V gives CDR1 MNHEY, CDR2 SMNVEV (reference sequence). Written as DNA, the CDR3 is TGTGCCAGCAGTTTGGCAATCAACACCGGGGAGCTGTTTTTT. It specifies CASSLAINTGELFF.

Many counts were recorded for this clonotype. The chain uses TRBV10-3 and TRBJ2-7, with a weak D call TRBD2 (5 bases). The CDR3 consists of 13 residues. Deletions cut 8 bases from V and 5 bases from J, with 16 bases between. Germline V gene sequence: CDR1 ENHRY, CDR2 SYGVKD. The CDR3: CAISSGSTDEQYF. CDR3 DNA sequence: TGTGCCATCTCCTCGGGGTCTACCGACGAGCAGTACTTC.

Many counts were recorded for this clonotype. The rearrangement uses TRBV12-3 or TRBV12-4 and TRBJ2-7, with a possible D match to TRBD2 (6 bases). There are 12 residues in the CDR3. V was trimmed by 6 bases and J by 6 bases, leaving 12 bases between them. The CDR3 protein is CASRGGLVEQYF. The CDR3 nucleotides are TGTGCCAGCAGGGGGGGTCTCGTCGAGCAGTACTTC.

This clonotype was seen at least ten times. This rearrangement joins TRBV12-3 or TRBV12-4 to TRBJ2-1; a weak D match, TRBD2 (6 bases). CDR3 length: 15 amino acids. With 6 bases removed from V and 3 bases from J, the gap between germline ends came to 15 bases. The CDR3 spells CASRPRWGDYNEQFF. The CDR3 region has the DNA TGTGCCAGCAGACCCCGCTGGGGGGACTACAATGAGCAGTTCTTC.

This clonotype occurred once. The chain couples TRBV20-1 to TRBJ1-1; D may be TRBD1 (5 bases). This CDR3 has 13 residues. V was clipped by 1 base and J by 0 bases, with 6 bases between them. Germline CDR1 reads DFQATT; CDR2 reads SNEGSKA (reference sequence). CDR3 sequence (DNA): TGCAGTGCTAGAGGGGGACTGAACACTGAAGCTTTCTTT. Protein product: CSARGGLNTEAFF.

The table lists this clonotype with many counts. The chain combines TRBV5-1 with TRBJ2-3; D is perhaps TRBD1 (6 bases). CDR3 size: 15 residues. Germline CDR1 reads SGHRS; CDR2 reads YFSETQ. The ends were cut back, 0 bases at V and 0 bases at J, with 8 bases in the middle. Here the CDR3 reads CASSLDGQSTDTQYF. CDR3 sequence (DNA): TGCGCCAGCAGCTTGGATGGACAGAGCACAGATACGCAGTATTTT.

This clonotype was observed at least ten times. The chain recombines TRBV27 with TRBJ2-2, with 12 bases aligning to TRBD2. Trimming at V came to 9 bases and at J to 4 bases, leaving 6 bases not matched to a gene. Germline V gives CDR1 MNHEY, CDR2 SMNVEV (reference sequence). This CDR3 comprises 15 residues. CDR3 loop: CASQPGLAGTGELFF. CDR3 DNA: TGTGCCAGTCAACCGGGACTAGCGGGCACCGGGGAGCTGTTTTTT.

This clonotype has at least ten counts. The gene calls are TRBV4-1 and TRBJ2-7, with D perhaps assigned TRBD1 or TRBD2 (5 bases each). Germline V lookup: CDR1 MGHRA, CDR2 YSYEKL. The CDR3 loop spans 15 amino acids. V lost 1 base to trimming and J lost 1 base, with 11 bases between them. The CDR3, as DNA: TGCGCCAGCAGCCAAGTTTCGGGACGGTCCTACGAGCAGTACTTC. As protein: CASSQVSGRSYEQYF.